The clone carrying this T cell receptor (beta chain) was recorded only once. The CDR3 is made up of 18 amino acids. Germline V CDR1 and CDR2: LNHDA, SQIVND (reference sequence). Trimming at V came to 5 bases and at J to 6 bases, leaving 21 bases not matched to a gene. The data derive from a study of blood T cell repertoires in COVID-19. Study background: COVID-19 samples, acute and convalescent, were from the United States, Italy and Spain. Sources were T cells, B-cell-depleted T cells, or PBMCs; the material itself was cDNA or gDNA.

As handled by the study authors: Using reference gene primer amplification, nucleated cell counts were estimated. Libraries were prepared by immunoSEQ multiplex PCR; TCRdb keeps only in-frame clonotypes and omits some of them. That table gives V, J and clone size, and the DNA gave D and trimming. Of approximately 92,000 clones listed, roughly 75% are singletons. The material sequenced was peripheral blood. This sequence joins TRBV19 and TRBJ1-2, with 7 positions matching TRBD1. The TCR comes from a man aged 45 to 65 who had recovered from COVID-19. As DNA, the CDR3 is TGTGCCAGTAGTGGTACCGGAGTTTGGAAGGGGGCCGGGGATGGCTACACCTTC. Translation: CASSGTGVWKGAGDGYTF.